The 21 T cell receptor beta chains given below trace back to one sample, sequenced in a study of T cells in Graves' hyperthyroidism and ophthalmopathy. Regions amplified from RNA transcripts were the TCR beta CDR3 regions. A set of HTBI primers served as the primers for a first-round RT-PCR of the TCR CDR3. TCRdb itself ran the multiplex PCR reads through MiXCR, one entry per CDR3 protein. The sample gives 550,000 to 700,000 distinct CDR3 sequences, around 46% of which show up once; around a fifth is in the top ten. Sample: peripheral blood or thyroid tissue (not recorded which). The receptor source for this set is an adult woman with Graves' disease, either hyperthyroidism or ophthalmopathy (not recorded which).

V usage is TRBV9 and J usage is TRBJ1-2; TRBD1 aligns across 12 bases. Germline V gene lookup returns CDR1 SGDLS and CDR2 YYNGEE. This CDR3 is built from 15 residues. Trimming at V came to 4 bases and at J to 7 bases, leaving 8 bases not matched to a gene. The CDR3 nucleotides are TGTGCCAGCAGCCCGGAGGAGGGACAGGGGGCTGGCTACACCTTC. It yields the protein CASSPEEGQGAGYTF.

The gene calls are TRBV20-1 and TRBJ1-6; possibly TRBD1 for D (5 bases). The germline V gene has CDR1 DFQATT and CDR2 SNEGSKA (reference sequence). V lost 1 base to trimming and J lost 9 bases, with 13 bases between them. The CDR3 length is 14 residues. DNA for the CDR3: TGCAGTGCTAGAGTCAGGGTCGGGAGTTCACCCCTCCACTTT. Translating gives CSARVRVGSSPLHF.

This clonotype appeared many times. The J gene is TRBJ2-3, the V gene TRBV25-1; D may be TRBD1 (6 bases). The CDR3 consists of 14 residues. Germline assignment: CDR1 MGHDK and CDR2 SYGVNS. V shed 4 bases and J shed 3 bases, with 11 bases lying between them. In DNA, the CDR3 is TGTGCCAGCAGTGCTACAGGGTTAACAGATACGCAGTATTTT. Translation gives CASSATGLTDTQYF.

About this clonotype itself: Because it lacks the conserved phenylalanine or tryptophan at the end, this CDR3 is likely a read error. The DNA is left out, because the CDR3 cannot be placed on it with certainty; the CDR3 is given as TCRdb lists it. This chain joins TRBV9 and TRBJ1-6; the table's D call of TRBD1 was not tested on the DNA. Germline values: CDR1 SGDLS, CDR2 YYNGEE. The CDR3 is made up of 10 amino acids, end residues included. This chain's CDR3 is CASSVEDRPI.

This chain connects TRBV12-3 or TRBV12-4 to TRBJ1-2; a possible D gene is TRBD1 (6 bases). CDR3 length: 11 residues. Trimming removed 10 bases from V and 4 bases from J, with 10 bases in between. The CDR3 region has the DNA TGTGCCATCGGACAGACCTATGGCTACACCTTC. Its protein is CAIGQTYGYTF.

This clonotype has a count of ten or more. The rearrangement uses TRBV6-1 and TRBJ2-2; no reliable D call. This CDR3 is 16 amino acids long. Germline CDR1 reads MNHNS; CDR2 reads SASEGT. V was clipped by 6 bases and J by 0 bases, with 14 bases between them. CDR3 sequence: CASRGYSPSNTGELFF. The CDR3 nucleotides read TGTGCCAGCAGAGGCTACAGCCCTTCGAACACCGGGGAGCTGTTTTTT.

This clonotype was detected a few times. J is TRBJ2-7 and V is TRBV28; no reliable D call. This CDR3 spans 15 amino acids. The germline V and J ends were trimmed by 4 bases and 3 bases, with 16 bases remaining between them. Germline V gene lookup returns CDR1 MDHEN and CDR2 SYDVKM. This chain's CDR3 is CASSSYSQRLYEQYF. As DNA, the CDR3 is TGTGCCAGCAGTTCTTATTCCCAGCGACTCTACGAGCAGTACTTC.

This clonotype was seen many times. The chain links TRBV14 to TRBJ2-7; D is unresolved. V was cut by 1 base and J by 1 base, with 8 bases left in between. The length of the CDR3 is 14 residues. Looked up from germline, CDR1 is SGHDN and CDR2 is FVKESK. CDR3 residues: CASSQGRLSYEQYF. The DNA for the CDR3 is TGTGCCAGCAGCCAAGGACGCCTTTCCTACGAGCAGTACTTC.

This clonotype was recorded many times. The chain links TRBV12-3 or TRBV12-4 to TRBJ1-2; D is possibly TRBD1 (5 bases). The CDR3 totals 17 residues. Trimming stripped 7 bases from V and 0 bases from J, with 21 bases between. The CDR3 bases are TGTGCCAGCACCTCCTCCTGGGGGAGATCCGCTAACTATGGCTACACCTTC. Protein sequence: CASTSSWGRSANYGYTF.

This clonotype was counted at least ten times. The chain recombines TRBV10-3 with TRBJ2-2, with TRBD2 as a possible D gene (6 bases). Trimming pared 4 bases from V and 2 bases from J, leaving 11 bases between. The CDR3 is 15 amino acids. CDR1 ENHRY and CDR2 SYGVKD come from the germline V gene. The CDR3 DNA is TGTGCCATCAGTGTTTACGGGAGAAACACCGGGGAGCTGTTTTTT. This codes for CAISVYGRNTGELFF.

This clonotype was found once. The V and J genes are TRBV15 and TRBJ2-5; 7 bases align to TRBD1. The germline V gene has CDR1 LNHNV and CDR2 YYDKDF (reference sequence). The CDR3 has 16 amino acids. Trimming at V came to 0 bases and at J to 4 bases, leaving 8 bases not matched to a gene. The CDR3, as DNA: TGTGCCACCAGCAGAGATCGGTTAGGGGGCTCAGAGACCCAGTACTTC. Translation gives CATSRDRLGGSETQYF.

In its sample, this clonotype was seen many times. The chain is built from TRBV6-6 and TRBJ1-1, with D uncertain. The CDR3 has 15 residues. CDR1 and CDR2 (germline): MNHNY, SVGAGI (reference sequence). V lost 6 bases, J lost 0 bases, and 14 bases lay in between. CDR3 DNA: TGTGCCAGCAGCCGTGCTTCTTACATGAACACTGAAGCTTTCTTT. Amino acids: CASSRASYMNTEAFF.

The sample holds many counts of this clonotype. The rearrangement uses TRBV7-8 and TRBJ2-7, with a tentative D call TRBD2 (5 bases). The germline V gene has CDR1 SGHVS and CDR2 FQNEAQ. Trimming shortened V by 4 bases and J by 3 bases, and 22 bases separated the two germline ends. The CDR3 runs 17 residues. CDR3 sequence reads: CASSSRAGTGRFYEQYF. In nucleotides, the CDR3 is TGTGCCAGCAGCTCCCGGGCAGGCACTGGGAGATTCTACGAGCAGTACTTC.

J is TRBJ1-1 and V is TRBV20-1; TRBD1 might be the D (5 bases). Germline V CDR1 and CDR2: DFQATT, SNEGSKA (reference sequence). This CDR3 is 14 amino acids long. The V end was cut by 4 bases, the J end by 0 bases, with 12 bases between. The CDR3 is CSAKGLALNTEAFF. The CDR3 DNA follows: TGCAGTGCTAAGGGACTAGCCTTGAACACTGAAGCTTTCTTT.

The CDR3 nucleotides read TGTGCTAGGACGGACAGGGAAAGTCAGCCCCAGCATTTT. It encodes CARTDRESQPQHF. The genes are TRBV24-1 and TRBJ1-5; 8 bases match TRBD1. In germline, CDR1 is KGHDR, CDR2 SFDVKD. The CDR3 runs 13 residues.

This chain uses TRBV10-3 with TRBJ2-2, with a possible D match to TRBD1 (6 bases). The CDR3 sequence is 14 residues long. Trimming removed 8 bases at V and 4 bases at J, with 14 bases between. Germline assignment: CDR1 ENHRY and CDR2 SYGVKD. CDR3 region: CAIGQGLFTGELFF. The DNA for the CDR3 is TGTGCCATCGGGCAGGGGCTTTTCACCGGGGAGCTGTTTTTT.

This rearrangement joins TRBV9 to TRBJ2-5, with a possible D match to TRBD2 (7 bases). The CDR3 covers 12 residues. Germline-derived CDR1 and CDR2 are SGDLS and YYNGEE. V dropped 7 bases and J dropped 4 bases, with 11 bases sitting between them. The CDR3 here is CASGGGRETQYF. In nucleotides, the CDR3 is TGTGCCAGCGGGGGGGGGCGAGAGACCCAGTACTTC.

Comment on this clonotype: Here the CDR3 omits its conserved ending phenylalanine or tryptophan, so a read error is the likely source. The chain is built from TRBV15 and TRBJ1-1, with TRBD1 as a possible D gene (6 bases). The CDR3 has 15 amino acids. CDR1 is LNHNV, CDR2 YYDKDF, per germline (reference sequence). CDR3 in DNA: TGTGCCACCAGCAGAGATGGTCGGGGGCCCACTGAGGCTTTCCTT. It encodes CATSRDGRGPTEAFL.

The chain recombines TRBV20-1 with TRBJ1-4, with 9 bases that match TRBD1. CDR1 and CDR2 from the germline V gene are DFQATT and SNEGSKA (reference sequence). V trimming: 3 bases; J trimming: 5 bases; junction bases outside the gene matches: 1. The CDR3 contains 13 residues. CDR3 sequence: CSASTGGNEKLFF. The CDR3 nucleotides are TGCAGTGCTAGCACAGGGGGCAATGAAAAACTGTTTTTT.

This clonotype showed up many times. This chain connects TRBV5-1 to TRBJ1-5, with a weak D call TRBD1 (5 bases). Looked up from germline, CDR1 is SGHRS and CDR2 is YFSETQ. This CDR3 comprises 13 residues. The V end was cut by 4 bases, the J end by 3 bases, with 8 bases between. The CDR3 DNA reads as TGCGCCAGCAGCCGGACACCCAATCAGCCCCAGCATTTT. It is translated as CASSRTPNQPQHF.

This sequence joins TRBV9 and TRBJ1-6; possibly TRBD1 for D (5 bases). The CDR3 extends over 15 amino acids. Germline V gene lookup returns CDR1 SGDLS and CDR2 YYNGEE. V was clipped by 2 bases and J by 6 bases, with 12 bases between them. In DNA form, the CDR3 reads TGTGCCAGCAGCGTTGGAGGGGTCGGTAATTCACCCCTCCACTTT. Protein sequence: CASSVGGVGNSPLHF.